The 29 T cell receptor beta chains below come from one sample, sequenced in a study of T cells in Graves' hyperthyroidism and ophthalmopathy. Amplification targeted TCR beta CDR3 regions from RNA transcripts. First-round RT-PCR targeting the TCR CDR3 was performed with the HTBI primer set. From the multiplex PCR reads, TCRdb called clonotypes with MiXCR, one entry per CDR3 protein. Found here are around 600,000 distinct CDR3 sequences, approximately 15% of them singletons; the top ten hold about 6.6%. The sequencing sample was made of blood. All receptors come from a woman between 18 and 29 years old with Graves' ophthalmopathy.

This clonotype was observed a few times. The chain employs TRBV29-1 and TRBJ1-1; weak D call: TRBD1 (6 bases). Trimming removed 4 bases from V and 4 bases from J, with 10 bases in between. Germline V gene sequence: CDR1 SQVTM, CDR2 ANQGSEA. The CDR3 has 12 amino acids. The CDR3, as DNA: TGCAGCGTTGTGGGAGGGGGCACTGAAGCTTTCTTT. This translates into CSVVGGGTEAFF.

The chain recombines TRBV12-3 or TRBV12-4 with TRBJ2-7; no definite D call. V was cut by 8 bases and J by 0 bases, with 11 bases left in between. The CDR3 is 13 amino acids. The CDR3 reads CASLSPTSYEQYF. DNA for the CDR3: TGTGCCAGCCTCTCCCCGACCTCCTACGAGCAGTACTTC.

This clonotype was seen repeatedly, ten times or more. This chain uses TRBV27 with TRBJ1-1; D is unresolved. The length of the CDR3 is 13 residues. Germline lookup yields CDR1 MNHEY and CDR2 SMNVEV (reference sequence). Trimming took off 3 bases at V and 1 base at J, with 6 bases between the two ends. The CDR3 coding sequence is TGTGCCAGCAGTTTCACCAAGAACACTGAAGCTTTCTTT. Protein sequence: CASSFTKNTEAFF.

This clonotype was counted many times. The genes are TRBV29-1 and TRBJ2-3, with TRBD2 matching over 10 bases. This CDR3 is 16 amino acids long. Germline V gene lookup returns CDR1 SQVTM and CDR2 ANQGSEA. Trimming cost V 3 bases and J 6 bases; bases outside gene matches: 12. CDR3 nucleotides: TGCAGCGTTGACTCACGGCTAGCGGGAGAGCTGGATACGCAGTATTTT. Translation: CSVDSRLAGELDTQYF.

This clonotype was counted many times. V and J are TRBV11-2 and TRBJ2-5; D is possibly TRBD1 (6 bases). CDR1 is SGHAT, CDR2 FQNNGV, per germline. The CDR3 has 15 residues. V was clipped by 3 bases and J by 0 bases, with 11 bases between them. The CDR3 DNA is TGTGCCAGCAGCTTTCTCCGGGACAACCAAGAGACCCAGTACTTC. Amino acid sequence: CASSFLRDNQETQYF. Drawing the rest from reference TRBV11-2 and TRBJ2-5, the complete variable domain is EAGVAQSPRYKIIEKRQSVAFWCNPISGHATLYWYQQILGQGPKLLIQFQNNGVVDDSQLPKDRFSAERLKGVDSTLKIQPAKLEDSAVYLCASSFLRDNQETQYFGPGTRLLVL.

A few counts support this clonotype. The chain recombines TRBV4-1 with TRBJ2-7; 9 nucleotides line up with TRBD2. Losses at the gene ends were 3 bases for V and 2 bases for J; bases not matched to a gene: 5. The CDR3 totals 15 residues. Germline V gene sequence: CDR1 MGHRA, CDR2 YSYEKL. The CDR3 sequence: CASSQLAGTAYEQYF. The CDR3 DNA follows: TGCGCCAGCAGCCAGCTAGCGGGGACGGCCTACGAGCAGTACTTC.

CDR3 amino acids: CAVLKGQTGDAGNTIYF. The DNA of the CDR3 is TGTGCCGTCCTAAAGGGACAGACGGGGGACGCTGGAAACACCATATATTTT. The chain is built from TRBV28 and TRBJ1-3; 7 nucleotides line up with TRBD1. The germline gives CDR1 MDHEN, CDR2 SYDVKM. This CDR3 has 17 amino acids. Unmatched junction bases numbered 18, after V lost 11 bases and J lost 2 bases.

The CDR3 spells CASSPWSGGAYEQYF. CDR3 DNA sequence: TGTGCCAGCAGCCCCTGGTCGGGAGGCGCCTACGAGCAGTACTTC. V and J are TRBV9 and TRBJ2-7, with 7 bases matching TRBD2. Germline CDR1 and CDR2: SGDLS and YYNGEE. The trim removed 4 bases at V and 2 bases at J, leaving 9 bases unmatched. The CDR3 has 15 residues.

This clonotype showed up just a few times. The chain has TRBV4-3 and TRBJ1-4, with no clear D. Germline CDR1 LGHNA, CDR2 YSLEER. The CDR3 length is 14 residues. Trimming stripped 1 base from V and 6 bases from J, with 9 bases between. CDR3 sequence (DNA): TGCGCCAGCAGCCAAGGCGGGCCGGATGAAAAACTGTTTTTT. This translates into CASSQGGPDEKLFF.

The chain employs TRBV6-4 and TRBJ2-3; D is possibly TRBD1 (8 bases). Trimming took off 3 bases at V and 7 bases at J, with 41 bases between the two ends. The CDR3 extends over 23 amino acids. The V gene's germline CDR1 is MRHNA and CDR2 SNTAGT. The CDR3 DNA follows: TGTGCCAGCAGTGAGTCGGCCAGGGGGCTGCGGCTTTCTTTTCGGCGGGAGCGATATACGCAGTATTTT. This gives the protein CASSESARGLRLSFRRERYTQYF.

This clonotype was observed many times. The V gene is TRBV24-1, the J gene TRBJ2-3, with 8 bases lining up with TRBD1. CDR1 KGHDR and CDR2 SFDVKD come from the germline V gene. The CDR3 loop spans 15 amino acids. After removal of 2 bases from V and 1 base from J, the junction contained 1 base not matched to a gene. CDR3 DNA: TGTGCCACCAGTGATTCGACAGGGGGCACAGATACGCAGTATTTT. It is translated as CATSDSTGGTDTQYF.

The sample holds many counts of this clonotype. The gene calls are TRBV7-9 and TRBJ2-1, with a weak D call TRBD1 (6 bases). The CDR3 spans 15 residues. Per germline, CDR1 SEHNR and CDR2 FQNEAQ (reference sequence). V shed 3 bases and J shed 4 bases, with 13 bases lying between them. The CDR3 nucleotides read TGTGCCAGCAGCTTTTCGGGACAATGGTACAATGAGCAGTTCTTC. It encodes CASSFSGQWYNEQFF. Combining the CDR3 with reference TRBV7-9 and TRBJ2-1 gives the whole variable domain DTGVSQNPRHKITKRGQNVTFRCDPISEHNRLYWYRQTLGQGPEFLTYFQNEAQLEKSRLLSDRFSAERPKGSFSTLEIQRTEQGDSAMYLCASSFSGQWYNEQFFGPGTRLTVL.

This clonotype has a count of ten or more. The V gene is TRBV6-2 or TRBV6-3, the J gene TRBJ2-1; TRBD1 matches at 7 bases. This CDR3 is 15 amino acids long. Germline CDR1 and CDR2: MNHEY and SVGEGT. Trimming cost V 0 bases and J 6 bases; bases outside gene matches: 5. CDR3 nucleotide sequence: TGTGCCAGCAGTTACTCCGACAGGGTTGGCAATGAGCAGTTCTTC. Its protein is CASSYSDRVGNEQFF.

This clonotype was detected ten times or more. The CDR3 loop is CASSPGRRSTDTQYF. CDR3 in DNA: TGTGCCAGCAGTCCCGGCCGGCGGAGCACAGATACGCAGTATTTT. V gene TRBV12-3 or TRBV12-4 combines with J gene TRBJ2-3; D is unresolved. The V end lost 5 bases, the J end lost 0 bases, and 12 bases lay between the germline ends. The CDR3 has 15 amino acids.

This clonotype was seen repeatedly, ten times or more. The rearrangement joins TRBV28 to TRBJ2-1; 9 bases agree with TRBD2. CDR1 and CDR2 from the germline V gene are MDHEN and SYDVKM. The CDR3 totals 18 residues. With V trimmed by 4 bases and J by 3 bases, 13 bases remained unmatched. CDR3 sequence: CASSSQTTSGIFYNEQFF. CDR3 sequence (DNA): TGTGCCAGCAGTTCTCAGACGACTAGCGGTATTTTCTACAATGAGCAGTTCTTC. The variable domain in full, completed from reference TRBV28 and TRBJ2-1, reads DVKVTQSSRYLVKRTGEKVFLECVQDMDHENMFWYRQDPGLGLRLIYFSYDVKMKEKGDIPEGYSVSREKKERFSLILESASTNQTSMYLCASSSQTTSGIFYNEQFFGPGTRLTVL.

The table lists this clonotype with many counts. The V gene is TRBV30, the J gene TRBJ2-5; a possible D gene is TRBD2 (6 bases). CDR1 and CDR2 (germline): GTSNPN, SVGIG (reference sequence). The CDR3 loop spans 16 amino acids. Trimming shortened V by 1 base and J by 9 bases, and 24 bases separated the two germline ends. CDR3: CAWSGAGSGKGGSQYF. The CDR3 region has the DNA TGTGCCTGGAGTGGGGCGGGTTCGGGTAAAGGAGGGTCCCAGTACTTC. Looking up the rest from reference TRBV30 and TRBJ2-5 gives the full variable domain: SQTIHQWPATLVQPVGSPLSLECTVEGTSNPNLYWYRQAAGRGLQLLFYSVGIGQISSEVPQNLSASRPQDRQFILSSKKLLLSDSGFYLCAWSGAGSGKGGSQYFGPGTRLLVL.

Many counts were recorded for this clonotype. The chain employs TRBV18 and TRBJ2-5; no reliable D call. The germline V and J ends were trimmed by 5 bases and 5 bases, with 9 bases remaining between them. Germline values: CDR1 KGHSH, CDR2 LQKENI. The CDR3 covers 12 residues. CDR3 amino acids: CASSGYLETQYF. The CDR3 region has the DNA TGTGCCAGCTCAGGTTATCTTGAGACCCAGTACTTC.

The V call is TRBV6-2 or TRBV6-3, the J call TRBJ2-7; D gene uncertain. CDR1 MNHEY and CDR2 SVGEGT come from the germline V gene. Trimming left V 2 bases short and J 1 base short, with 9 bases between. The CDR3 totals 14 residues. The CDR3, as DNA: TGTGCCAGCAGTTACGGGCCGATGTCCTACGAGCAGTACTTC. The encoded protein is CASSYGPMSYEQYF.

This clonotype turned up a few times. The CDR3 DNA sequence: TGCAGTGCTAGAGATATCGGCGGGAGCGTCCACGAGCAGTACTTC. Translated: CSARDIGGSVHEQYF. The chain joins TRBV20-1 to TRBJ2-7; TRBD2 aligns across 7 bases. CDR3 length: 15 residues. Germline assignment: CDR1 DFQATT and CDR2 SNEGSKA (reference sequence). Trimming cost V 0 bases and J 5 bases; bases outside gene matches: 10.

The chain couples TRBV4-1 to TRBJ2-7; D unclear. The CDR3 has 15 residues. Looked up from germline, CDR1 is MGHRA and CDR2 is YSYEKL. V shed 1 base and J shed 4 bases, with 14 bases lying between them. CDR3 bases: TGCGCCAGCAGCCAAGTAAAGTCCACTTATTACGAGCAGTACTTC. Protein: CASSQVKSTYYEQYF.

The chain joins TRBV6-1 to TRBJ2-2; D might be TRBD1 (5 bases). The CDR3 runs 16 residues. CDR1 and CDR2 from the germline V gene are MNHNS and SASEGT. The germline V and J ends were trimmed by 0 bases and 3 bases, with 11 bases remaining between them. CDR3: CASSEAPTEYTGELFF. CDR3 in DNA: TGTGCCAGCAGTGAAGCCCCGACAGAGTACACCGGGGAGCTGTTTTTT.

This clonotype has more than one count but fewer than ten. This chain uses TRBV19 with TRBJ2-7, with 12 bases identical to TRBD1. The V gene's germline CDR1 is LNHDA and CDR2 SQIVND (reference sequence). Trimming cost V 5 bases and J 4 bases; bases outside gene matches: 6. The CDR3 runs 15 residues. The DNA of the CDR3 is TGTGCCAGTAGTGCAGGGACAGGGGGCTCTTACGAGCAGTACTTC. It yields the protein CASSAGTGGSYEQYF.

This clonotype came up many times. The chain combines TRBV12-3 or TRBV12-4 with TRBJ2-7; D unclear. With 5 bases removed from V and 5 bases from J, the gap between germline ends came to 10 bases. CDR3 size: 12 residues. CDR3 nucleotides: TGTGCCAGCAGTGATCAGGTCCACGAGCAGTACTTC. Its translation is CASSDQVHEQYF.

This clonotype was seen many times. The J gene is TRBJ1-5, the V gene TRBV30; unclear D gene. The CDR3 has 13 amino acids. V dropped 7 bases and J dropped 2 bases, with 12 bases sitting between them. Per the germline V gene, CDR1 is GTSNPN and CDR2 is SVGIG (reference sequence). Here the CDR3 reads CASRESGNQPQHF. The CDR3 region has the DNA TGTGCCTCAAGGGAGTCGGGCAATCAGCCCCAGCATTTT.

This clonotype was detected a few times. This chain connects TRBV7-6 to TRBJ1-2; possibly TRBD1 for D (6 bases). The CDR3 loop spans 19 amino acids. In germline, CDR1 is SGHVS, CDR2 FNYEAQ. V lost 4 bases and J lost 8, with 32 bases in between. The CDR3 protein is CASSSPFRGMRGGNGGYTF. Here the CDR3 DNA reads TGTGCCAGCAGCTCCCCTTTCCGGGGTATGAGGGGGGGGAACGGCGGCTACACCTTC.

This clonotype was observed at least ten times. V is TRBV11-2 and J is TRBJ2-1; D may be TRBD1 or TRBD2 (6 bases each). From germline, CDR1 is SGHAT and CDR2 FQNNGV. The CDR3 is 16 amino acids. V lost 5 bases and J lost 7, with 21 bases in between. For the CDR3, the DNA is TGTGCCAGCAGCCATCACAGGGCGGGACCGGGGAATGAGCAGTTCTTC. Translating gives CASSHHRAGPGNEQFF. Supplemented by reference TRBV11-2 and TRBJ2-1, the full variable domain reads EAGVAQSPRYKIIEKRQSVAFWCNPISGHATLYWYQQILGQGPKLLIQFQNNGVVDDSQLPKDRFSAERLKGVDSTLKIQPAKLEDSAVYLCASSHHRAGPGNEQFFGPGTRLTVL.

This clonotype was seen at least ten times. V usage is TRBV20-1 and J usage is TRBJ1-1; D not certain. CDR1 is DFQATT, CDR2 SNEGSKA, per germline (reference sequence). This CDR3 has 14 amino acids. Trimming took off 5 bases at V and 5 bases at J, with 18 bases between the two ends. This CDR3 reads CSAQAELDWTEAFF. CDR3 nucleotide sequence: TGCAGTGCTCAAGCCGAGTTGGATTGGACTGAAGCTTTCTTT.

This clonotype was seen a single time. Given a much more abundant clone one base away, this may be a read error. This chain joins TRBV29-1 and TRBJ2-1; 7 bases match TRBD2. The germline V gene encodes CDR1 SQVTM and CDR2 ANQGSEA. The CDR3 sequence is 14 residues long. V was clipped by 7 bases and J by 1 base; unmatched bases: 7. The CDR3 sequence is CSAIGLESYNEQFF. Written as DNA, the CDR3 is TGCAGCGCAATCGGACTAGAATCCTACAATGAGCAGTTCTTC.

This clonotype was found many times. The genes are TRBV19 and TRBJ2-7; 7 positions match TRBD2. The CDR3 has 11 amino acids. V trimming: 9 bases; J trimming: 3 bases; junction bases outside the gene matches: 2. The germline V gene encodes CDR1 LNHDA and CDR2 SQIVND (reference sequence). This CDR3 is CASSGGYEQYF. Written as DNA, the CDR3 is TGTGCCAGCTCGGGGGGCTACGAGCAGTACTTC.